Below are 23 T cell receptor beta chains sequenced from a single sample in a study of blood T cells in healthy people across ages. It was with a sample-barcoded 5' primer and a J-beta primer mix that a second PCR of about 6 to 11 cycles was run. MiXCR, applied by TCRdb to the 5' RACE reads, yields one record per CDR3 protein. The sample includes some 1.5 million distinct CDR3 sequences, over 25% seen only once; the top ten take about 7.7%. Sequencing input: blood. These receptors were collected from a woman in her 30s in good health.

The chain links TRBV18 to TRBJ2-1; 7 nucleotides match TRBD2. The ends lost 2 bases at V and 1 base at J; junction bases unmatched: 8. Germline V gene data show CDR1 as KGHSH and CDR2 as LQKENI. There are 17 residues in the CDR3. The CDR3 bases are TGTGCCAGCTCACCAGGGCGACTAGCAGATTCCTACAATGAGCAGTTCTTC. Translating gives CASSPGRLADSYNEQFF.

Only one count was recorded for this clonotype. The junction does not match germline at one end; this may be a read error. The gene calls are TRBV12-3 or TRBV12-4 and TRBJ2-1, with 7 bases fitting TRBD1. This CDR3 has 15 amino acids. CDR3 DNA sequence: TGTGCCGGCAGTTTCCAGGGGGTCAAACCAGACGAGCAGTTCTTC. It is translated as CAGSFQGVKPDEQFF.

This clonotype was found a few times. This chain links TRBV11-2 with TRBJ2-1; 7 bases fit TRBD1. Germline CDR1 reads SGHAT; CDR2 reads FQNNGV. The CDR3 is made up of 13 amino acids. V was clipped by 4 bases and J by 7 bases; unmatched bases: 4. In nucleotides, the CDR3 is TGTGCCAGCAGCTACGGACAGGCTAATGAGCAGTTCTTC. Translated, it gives CASSYGQANEQFF.

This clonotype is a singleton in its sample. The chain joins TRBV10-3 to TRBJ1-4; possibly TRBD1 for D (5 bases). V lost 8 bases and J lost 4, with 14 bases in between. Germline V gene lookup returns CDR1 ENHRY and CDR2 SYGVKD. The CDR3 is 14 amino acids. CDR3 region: CAIAAQGGNEKLFF. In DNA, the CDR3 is TGTGCCATCGCCGCTCAGGGCGGTAATGAAAAACTGTTTTTT.

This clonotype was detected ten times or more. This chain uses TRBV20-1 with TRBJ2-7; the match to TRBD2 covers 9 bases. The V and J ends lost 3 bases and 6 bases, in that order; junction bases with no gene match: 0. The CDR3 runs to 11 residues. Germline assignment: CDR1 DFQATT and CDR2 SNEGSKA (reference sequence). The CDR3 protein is CSARTSGEQYF. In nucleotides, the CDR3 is TGCAGTGCTAGGACTAGCGGCGAGCAGTACTTC.

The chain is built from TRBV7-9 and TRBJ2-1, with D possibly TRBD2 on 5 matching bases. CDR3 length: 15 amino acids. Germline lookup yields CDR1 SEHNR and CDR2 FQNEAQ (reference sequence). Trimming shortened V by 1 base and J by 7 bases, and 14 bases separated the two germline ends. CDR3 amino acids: CASSLDSERKNEQFF. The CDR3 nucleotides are TGTGCCAGCAGCTTAGATAGCGAGAGGAAAAATGAGCAGTTCTTC.

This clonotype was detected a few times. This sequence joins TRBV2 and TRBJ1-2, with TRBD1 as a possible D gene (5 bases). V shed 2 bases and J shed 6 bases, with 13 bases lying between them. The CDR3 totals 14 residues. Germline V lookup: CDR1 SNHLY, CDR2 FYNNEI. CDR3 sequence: CASSELGGTHGYTF. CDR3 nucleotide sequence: TGTGCCAGCAGTGAATTGGGGGGAACCCATGGCTACACCTTC.

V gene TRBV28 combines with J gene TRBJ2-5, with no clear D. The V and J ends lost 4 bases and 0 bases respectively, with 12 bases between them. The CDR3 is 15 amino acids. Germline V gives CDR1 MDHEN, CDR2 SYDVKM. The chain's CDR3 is CASSSDTTYQETQYF. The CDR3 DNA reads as TGTGCCAGCAGTTCCGACACCACCTACCAAGAGACCCAGTACTTC.

CDR3 loop: CSARDGRTRRHTF. The CDR3 nucleotides are TGCAGTGCTAGAGATGGACGGACCCGACGCCACACCTTC. The chain uses TRBV20-1 and TRBJ1-2; D remains unclear. CDR1 is DFQATT and CDR2 is SNEGSKA in the germline V gene (reference sequence). The CDR3 runs to 13 residues. The V and J ends lost 0 bases and 12 bases respectively, with 17 bases between them.

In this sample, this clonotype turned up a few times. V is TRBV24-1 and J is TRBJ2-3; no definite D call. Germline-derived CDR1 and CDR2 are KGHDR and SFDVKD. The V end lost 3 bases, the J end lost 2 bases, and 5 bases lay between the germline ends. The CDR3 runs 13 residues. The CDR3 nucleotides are TGTGCCACCAGTGATCCCATCACAGATACGCAGTATTTT. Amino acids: CATSDPITDTQYF.

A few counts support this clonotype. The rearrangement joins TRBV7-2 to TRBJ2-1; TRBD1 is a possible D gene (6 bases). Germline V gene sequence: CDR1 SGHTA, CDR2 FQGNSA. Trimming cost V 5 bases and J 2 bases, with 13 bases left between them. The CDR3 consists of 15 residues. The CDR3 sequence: CASSLRGTPYNEQFF. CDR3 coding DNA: TGTGCCAGCAGCCTCAGGGGAACGCCCTACAATGAGCAGTTCTTC.

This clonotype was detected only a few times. This chain's CDR3 is CASSFLIWTGIGYEQYF. The CDR3 coding sequence is TGTGCCAGCAGTTTCCTCATTTGGACAGGGATAGGGTACGAGCAGTACTTC. The chain carries TRBV27 and TRBJ2-7; 8 nucleotides line up with TRBD1. The CDR3 sequence is 17 residues long. CDR1 and CDR2 (germline): MNHEY, SMNVEV (reference sequence). The V gene end was trimmed by 3 bases and the J gene end by 4 bases; junction bases not matched to a gene: 14.

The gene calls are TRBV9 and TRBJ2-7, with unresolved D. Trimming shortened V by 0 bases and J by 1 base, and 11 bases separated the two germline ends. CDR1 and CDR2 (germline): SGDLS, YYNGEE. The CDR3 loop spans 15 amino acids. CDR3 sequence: CASSVGEAASYEQYF. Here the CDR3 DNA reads TGTGCCAGCAGCGTAGGCGAGGCAGCATCCTACGAGCAGTACTTC.

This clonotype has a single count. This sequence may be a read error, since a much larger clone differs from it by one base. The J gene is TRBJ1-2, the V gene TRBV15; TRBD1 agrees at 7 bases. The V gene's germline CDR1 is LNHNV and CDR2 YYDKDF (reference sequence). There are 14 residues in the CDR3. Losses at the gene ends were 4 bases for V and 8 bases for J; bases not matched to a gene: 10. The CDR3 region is CATSTSSGGRGYTF. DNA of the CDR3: TGTGCCACCAGCACAAGCTCAGGGGGTCGAGGCTACACCTTC.

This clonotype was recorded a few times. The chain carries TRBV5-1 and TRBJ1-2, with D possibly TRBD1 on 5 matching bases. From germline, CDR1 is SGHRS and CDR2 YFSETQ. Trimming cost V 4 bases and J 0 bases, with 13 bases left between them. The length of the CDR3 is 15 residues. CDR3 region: CASSLDNRSNYGYTF. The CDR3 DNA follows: TGCGCCAGCAGCCTGGACAATAGATCTAACTATGGCTACACCTTC.

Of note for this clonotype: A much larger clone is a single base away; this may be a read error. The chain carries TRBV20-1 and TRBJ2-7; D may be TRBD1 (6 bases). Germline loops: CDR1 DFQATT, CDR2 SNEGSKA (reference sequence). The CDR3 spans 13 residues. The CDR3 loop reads CSADKQGSYERYF. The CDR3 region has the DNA TGCAGTGCTGATAAACAGGGTTCCTACGAGCGGTACTTC.

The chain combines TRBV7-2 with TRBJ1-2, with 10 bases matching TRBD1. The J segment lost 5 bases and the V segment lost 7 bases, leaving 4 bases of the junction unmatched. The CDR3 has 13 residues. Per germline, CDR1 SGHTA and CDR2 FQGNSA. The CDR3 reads CASTTDRGYGYTF. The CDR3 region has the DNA TGTGCCAGCACCACGGACAGGGGGTATGGCTACACCTTC. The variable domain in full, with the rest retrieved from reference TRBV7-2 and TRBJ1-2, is GAGVSQSPSNKVTEKGKDVELRCDPISGHTALYWYRQSLGQGLEFLIYFQGNSAPDKSGLPSDRFSAERTGGSVSTLTIQRTQQEDSAVYLCASTTDRGYGYTFGSGTRLTVV.

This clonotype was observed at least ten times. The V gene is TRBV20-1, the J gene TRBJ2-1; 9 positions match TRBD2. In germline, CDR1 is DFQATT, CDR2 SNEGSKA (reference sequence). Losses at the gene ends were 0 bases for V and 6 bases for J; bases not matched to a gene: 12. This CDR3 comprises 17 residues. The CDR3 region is CSARDRGGTSRTNEQFF. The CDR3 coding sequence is TGCAGTGCTAGAGATCGAGGCGGGACTAGCAGGACCAATGAGCAGTTCTTC.

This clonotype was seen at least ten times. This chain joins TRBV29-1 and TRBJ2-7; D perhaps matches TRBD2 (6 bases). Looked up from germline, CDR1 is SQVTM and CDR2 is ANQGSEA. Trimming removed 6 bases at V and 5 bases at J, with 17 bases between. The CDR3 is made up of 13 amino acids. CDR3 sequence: CSVLTGESNEQYF. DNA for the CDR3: TGCAGCGTCTTGACGGGGGAGAGCAACGAGCAGTACTTC.

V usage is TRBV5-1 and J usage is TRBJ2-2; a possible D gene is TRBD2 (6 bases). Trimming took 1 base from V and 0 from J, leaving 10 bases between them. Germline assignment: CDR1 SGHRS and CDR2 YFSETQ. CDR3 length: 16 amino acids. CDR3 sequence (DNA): TGCGCCAGCAGCTTGAGGCGGGGCGCGAACACCGGGGAGCTGTTTTTT. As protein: CASSLRRGANTGELFF.

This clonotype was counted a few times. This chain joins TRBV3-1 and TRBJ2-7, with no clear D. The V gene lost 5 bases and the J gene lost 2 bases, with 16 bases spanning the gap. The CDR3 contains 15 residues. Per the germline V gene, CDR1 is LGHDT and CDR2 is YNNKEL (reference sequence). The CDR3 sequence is CASSTPRLSPYEQYF. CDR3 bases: TGTGCCAGCAGCACCCCCCGGCTCTCTCCCTACGAGCAGTACTTC.

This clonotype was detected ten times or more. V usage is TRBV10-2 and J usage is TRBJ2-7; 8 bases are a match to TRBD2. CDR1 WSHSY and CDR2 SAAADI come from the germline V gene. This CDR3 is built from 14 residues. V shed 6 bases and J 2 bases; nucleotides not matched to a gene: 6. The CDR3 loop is CASRGISGTYEQYF. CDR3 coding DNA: TGCGCCAGCAGGGGGATTAGCGGGACCTACGAGCAGTACTTC.

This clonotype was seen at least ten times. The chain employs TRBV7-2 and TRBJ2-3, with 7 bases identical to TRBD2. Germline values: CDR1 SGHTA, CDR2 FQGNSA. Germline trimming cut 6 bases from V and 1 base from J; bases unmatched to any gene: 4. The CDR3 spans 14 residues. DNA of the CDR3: TGTGCCAGCAGTTTGCTAGCGGGCACAGATACGCAGTATTTT. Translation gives CASSLLAGTDTQYF.